This T cell receptor beta chain was profiled in a study of PD-1 blockade in classical Hodgkin lymphoma. As to time point: cycle 4 day 1 (C4D1), after five to seven weeks of nivolumab. With no exception, relapse followed autologous stem cell transplantation in all patients, and brentuximab vedotin exposure varied. Reported best responses ranged across complete response, partial response or progressive disease. The CDR3 is 16 amino acids. Germline CDR1 is SGHTA and CDR2 is FQGTGA. Trimming removed 4 bases from V and 4 bases from J; junction bases left unmatched: 12. Using immunoSEQ multiplex PCR, the repertoire was profiled, and TCRdb retains in-frame clones only, with some absent. The sample includes 75,000 to 95,000 clones, 75% to 85% of them seen just once.

The chain links TRBV7-3 to TRBJ2-5, with 7 bases fitting TRBD2. This TCR was recovered from a human donor with classical Hodgkin lymphoma. Sequenced here: peripheral blood mononuclear cells (PBMCs), sampled before the fourth cycle of nivolumab. CDR3 sequence: CASSSGRAGLGETQYF. Written as DNA, the CDR3 is TGTGCCAGCAGCTCCGGTAGAGCGGGATTGGGAGAGACCCAGTACTTC.